This entry features one T cell receptor (beta chain) sequence. Its antigen remains unidentified. Time point here: week 23, last vaccination. One vaccine dose held 300 ug of mutant IDH1 20-mer peptide and came with topical imiquimod. The source of the sample is a study of a mutant IDH1 vaccine in newly diagnosed glioma. For the study at large: The patients received vaccinations eight times, in weeks 1, 3, 5, 7, 11, 15, 19 and 23. The first vaccination came 4-6 weeks after radiotherapy alone, or with temozolomide cycles. Prior therapy was radiotherapy, temozolomide, or both; most received both.

After removal of 2 bases from V and 4 bases from J, the junction contained 2 bases not matched to a gene. In germline, CDR1 is LGHNA, CDR2 YSLEER. The CDR3 extends over 15 amino acids. Some clones are missing from TCRdb's copy, which holds only in-frame ones; the method was immunoSEQ multiplex PCR. Of approximately 67,000 clones in the sample, under 90% were seen once. Here the sequenced sample was PBMCs, taken from a glioma patient whose treatment included an IDH1 peptide vaccine. This sequence joins TRBV4-3 and TRBJ2-3; the match to TRBD2 covers 11 bases. This TCR came from a man aged 18 to 29 with glioma. In nucleotides, the CDR3 is TGCGCCAGCAGCCAACTAGCGGGAGGTTCAGATACGCAGTATTTT. This gives the protein CASSQLAGGSDTQYF.